This T cell receptor (beta chain) was observed in a study of cytomegalovirus exposure and HLA in healthy donors. The V end was cut by 1 base, the J end by 4 bases, with 11 bases between. The CDR3 has 15 residues. Germline lookup yields CDR1 SGHTA and CDR2 FQGNSA. Study-level results: Sequencing likely caused a cluster of highly shared sequence variants. Several of the most significant clusters were apparently associated with common viral pathogens in a later analysis.

To note about this clone: Its antigen is not identified.

The primer mix had 60 Vbeta and 13 Jbeta primers. This table comes from immunoSEQ multiplex PCR, and its TCRdb copy is limited to in-frame clones, with some not included. This sample has under 200,000 clones, with around 80% found just once. The rearrangement joins TRBV7-2 to TRBJ2-1; tentatively, D is TRBD2 (5 bases). Sequenced: PBMCs. This sequence originates from a man in his forties in good health and CMV-seronegative. The CDR3 DNA sequence: TGTGCCAGCAGCTTAGGCGCGGACTTTTACAATGAGCAGTTCTTC. It translates to CASSLGADFYNEQFF.